This T cell receptor (beta chain) appears in the sequencing data of a study of tumor-infiltrating lymphocytes in oesophageal squamous cell carcinoma. This CDR3 has 15 residues. V lost 1 base and J lost 5; bases outside the gene matches: 7. Germline CDR1 and CDR2: SGHRS and YFSETQ. MiXCR was run by TCRdb on the PCR reads, yielding one entry per CDR3 protein. Among more than 9,500 distinct CDR3 sequences listed, approximately 50% were seen once. The chain combines TRBV5-1 with TRBJ2-3; 7 bases are a match to TRBD1. The receptor's source is a female donor with esophageal squamous cell carcinoma. Input material: esophageal tumor tissue. The CDR3 nucleotides are TGCGCCAGCAGCTTGACAGGGACAGAACGAGATACGCAGTATTTT. Translating gives CASSLTGTERDTQYF.